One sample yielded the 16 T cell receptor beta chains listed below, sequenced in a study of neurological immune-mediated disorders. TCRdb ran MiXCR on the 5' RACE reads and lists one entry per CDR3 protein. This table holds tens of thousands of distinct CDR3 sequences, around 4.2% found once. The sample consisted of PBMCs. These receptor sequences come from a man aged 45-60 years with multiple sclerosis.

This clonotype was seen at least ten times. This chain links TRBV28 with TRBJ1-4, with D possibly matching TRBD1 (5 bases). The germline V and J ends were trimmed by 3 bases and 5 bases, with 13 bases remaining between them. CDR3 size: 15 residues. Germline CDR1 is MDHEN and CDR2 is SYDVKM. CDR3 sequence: CASSFPGLPNEKLFF. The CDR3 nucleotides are TGTGCCAGCAGTTTCCCGGGACTCCCAAATGAAAAACTGTTTTTT.

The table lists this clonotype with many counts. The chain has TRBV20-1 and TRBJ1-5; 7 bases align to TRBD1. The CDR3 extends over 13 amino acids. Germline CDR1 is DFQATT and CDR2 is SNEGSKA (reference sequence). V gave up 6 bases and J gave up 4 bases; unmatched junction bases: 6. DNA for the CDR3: TGCAGTGCACCCGACAGGGATAATCAGCCCCAGCATTTT. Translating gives CSAPDRDNQPQHF.

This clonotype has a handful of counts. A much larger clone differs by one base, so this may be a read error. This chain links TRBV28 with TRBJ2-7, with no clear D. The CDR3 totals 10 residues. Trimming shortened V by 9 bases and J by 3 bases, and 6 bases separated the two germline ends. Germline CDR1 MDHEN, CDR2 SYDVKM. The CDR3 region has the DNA TGTGCCAGAGGGCTCTACGAGCAGTACTTC. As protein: CARGLYEQYF.

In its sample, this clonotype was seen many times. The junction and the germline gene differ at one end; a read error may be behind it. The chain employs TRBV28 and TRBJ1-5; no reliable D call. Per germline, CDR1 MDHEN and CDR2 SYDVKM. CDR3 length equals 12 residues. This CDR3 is CATHLSNQPQNF. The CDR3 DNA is TGTGCCACCCACCTAAGCAATCAGCCCCAGAATTTT.

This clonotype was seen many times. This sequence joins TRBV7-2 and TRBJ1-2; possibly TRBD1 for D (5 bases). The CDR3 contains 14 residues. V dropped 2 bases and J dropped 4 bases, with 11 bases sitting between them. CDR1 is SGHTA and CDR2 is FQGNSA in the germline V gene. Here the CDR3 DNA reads TGTGCCAGCAGCTTACGGCGGACAAGCTATGGCTACACCTTC. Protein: CASSLRRTSYGYTF.

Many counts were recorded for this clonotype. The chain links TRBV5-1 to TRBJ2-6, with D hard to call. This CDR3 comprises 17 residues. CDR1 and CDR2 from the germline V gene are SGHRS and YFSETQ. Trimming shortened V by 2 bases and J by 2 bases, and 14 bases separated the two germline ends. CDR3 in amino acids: CASSLDPRLPGANVLTF. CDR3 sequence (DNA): TGCGCCAGCAGCTTAGACCCGCGGTTGCCTGGGGCCAACGTCCTGACTTTC.

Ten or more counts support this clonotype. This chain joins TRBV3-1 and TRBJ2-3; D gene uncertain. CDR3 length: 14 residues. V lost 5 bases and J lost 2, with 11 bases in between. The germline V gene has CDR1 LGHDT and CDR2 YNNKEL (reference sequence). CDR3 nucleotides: TGTGCCAGCAGCGCAAGGTATTCCACAGATACGCAGTATTTT. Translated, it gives CASSARYSTDTQYF.

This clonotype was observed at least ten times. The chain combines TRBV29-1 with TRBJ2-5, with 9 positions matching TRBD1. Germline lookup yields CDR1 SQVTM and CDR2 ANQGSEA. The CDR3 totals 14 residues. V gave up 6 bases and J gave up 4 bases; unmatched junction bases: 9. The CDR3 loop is CSVRGQGWGETQYF. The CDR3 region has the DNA TGCAGCGTACGGGGACAGGGTTGGGGAGAGACCCAGTACTTC.

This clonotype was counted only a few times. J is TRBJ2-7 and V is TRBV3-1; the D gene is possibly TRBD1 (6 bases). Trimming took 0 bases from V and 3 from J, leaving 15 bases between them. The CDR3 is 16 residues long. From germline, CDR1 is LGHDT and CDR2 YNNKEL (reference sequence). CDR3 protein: CASSQEGATNYYEQYF. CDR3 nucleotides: TGTGCCAGCAGCCAAGAGGGGGCTACAAACTACTACGAGCAGTACTTC.

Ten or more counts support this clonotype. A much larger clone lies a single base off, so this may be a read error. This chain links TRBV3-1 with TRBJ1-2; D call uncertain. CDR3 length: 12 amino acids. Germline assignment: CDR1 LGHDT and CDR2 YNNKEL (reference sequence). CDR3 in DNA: TGTGCCAGCAGCAAAGATAATGGGGGCTACACCTTC. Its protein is CASSKDNGGYTF. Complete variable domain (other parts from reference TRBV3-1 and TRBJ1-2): DTAVSQTPKYLVTQMGNDKSIKCEQNLGHDTMYWYKQDSKKFLKIMFSYNNKELIINETVPNRFSPKSPDKAHLNLHINSLELGDSAVYFCASSKDNGGYTFGSGTRLTVV.

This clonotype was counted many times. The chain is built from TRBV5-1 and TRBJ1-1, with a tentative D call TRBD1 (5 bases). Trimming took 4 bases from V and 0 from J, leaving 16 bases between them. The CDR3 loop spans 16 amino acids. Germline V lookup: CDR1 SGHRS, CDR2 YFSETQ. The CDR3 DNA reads TGCGCCAGCAGCAGGGATCCGGGGCGAGTGAACACTGAAGCTTTCTTT. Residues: CASSRDPGRVNTEAFF. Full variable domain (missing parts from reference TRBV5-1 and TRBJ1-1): KAGVTQTPRYLIKTRGQQVTLSCSPISGHRSVSWYQQTPGQGLQFLFEYFSETQRNKGNFPGRFSGRQFSNSRSEMNVSTLELGDSALYLCASSRDPGRVNTEAFFGQGTRLTVV.

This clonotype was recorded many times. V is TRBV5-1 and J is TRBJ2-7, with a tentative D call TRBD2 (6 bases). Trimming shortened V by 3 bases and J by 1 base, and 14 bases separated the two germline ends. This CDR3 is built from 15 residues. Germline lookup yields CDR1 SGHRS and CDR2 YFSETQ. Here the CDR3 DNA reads TGCGCCAGCAGCTGGGGAACGGGGGAATCCTACGAGCAGTACTTC. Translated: CASSWGTGESYEQYF.

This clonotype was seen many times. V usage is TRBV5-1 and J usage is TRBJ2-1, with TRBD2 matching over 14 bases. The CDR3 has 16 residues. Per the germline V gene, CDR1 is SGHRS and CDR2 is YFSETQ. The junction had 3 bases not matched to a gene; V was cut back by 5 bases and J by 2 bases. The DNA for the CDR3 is TGCGCCAGCAGTGGACTAGCGGGAGGTACCTACAATGAGCAGTTCTTC. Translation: CASSGLAGGTYNEQFF.

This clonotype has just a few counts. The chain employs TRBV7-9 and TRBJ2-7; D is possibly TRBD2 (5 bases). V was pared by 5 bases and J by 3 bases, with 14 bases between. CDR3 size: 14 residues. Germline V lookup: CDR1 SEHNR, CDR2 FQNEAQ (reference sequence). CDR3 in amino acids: CASSPRTGDYEQYF. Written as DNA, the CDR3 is TGTGCCAGCAGCCCCCGGACTGGGGACTACGAGCAGTACTTC.

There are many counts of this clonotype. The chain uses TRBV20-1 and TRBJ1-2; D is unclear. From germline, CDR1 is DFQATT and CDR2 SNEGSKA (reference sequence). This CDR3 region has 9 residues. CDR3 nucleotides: TGCAGGGTCGGGGATGGCTACACCTTC. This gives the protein CRVGDGYTF.

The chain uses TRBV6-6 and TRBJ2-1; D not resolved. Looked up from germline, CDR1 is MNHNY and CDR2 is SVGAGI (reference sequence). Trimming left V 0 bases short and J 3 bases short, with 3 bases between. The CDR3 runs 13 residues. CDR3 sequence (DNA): TGTGCCAGCAGTTACTCGGTCTACAATGAGCAGTTCTTC. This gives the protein CASSYSVYNEQFF.